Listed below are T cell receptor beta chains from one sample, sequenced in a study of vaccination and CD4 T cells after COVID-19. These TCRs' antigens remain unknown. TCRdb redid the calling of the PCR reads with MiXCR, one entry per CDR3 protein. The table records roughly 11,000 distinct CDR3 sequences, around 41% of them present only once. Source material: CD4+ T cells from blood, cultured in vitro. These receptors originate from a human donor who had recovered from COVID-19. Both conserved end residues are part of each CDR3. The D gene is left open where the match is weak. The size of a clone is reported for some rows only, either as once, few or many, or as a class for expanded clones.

CDR3aa: CASSSPGHYNEQFF
CDR3nt: TGTGCCAGTAGTAGCCCGGGACACTACAATGAGCAGTTCTTC
j_gene: TRBJ2-1
d_gene: -
abundance: few
v_gene: TRBV19

CDR3aa: CSVVGGENTEAFF
CDR3nt: TGCAGCGTTGTGGGAGGGGAGAACACTGAAGCTTTCTTT
j_gene: TRBJ1-1
d_gene: -
abundance: -
v_gene: TRBV29-1

CDR3aa: CASSFFGDGYTF
CDR3nt: TGCGCCAGCAGCTTTTTTGGAGATGGCTACACCTTC
j_gene: TRBJ1-2
d_gene: -
abundance: -
v_gene: TRBV5-1

CDR3aa: CASSQSTDTQYF
CDR3nt: TGTGCCAGCAGCCAAAGCACAGATACGCAGTATTTT
j_gene: TRBJ2-3
d_gene: -
abundance: -
v_gene: TRBV7-2

CDR3aa: CASRRDTGFSGANVLTF
CDR3nt: TGTGCCAGTAGAAGAGACACCGGATTCTCTGGGGCCAACGTCCTGACTTTC
j_gene: TRBJ2-6
d_gene: -
abundance: -
v_gene: TRBV19

CDR3aa: CASRSLSGGRDRGGYTF
CDR3nt: TGTGCCAGCAGGTCTCTCTCCGGGGGCAGGGACCGTGGGGGCTACACCTTC
j_gene: TRBJ1-2
d_gene: -
abundance: -
v_gene: TRBV27

CDR3aa: CASSPIGGGNYGYTF
CDR3nt: TGTGCCAGCAGTCCCATCGGGGGGGGAAACTATGGCTACACCTTC
j_gene: TRBJ1-2
d_gene: -
abundance: few
v_gene: TRBV28

CDR3aa: CASWDNRGLTGYTF
CDR3nt: TGCGCCAGCTGGGATAACAGGGGGCTGACCGGCTACACCTTC
j_gene: TRBJ1-2
d_gene: TRBD1
abundance: -
v_gene: TRBV5-1

CDR3aa: CASSPLLGDTQYF
CDR3nt: TGCGCCAGCAGTCCACTACTTGGAGATACGCAGTATTTT
j_gene: TRBJ2-3
d_gene: -
abundance: few
v_gene: TRBV10-1

CDR3aa: CASSLNVQETQYF
CDR3nt: TGCGCCAGCAGCTTGAACGTTCAAGAGACCCAGTACTTC
j_gene: TRBJ2-5
d_gene: -
abundance: -
v_gene: TRBV5-1

CDR3aa: CASNLWASANYGYTF
CDR3nt: TGTGCCAGCAACCTGTGGGCGTCGGCGAACTATGGCTACACCTTC
j_gene: TRBJ1-2
d_gene: -
abundance: few
v_gene: TRBV12-3/TRBV12-4

CDR3aa: CASGGGWNTEAFF
CDR3nt: TGTGCCAGCGGAGGGGGCTGGAACACTGAAGCTTTCTTT
j_gene: TRBJ1-1
d_gene: TRBD1
abundance: -
v_gene: TRBV14

CDR3aa: CASSEGTGGNTEAFF
CDR3nt: TGTGCCAGCAGTGAAGGGACAGGGGGCAACACTGAAGCTTTCTTT
j_gene: TRBJ1-1
d_gene: TRBD1
abundance: -
v_gene: TRBV2

CDR3aa: CASRDSGGKNIQYF
CDR3nt: TGTGCCAGCAGGGATAGCGGGGGGAAAAACATTCAGTACTTC
j_gene: TRBJ2-4
d_gene: TRBD2
abundance: few
v_gene: TRBV2

CDR3aa: CASSLAGPNGYEQFF
CDR3nt: TGTGCCAGCAGCTTAGCGGGGCCCAACGGGTATGAGCAGTTCTTC
j_gene: TRBJ2-1
d_gene: -
abundance: -
v_gene: TRBV7-2

CDR3aa: CSARSANQPQHF
CDR3nt: TGCAGTGCTAGATCGGCCAATCAGCCCCAGCATTTT
j_gene: TRBJ1-5
d_gene: -
abundance: -
v_gene: TRBV20-1

CDR3aa: CASSLGGTMGTDTQYF
CDR3nt: TGTGCCAGCAGCTTAGGGGGGACGATGGGCACAGATACGCAGTATTTT
j_gene: TRBJ2-3
d_gene: -
abundance: few
v_gene: TRBV7-9